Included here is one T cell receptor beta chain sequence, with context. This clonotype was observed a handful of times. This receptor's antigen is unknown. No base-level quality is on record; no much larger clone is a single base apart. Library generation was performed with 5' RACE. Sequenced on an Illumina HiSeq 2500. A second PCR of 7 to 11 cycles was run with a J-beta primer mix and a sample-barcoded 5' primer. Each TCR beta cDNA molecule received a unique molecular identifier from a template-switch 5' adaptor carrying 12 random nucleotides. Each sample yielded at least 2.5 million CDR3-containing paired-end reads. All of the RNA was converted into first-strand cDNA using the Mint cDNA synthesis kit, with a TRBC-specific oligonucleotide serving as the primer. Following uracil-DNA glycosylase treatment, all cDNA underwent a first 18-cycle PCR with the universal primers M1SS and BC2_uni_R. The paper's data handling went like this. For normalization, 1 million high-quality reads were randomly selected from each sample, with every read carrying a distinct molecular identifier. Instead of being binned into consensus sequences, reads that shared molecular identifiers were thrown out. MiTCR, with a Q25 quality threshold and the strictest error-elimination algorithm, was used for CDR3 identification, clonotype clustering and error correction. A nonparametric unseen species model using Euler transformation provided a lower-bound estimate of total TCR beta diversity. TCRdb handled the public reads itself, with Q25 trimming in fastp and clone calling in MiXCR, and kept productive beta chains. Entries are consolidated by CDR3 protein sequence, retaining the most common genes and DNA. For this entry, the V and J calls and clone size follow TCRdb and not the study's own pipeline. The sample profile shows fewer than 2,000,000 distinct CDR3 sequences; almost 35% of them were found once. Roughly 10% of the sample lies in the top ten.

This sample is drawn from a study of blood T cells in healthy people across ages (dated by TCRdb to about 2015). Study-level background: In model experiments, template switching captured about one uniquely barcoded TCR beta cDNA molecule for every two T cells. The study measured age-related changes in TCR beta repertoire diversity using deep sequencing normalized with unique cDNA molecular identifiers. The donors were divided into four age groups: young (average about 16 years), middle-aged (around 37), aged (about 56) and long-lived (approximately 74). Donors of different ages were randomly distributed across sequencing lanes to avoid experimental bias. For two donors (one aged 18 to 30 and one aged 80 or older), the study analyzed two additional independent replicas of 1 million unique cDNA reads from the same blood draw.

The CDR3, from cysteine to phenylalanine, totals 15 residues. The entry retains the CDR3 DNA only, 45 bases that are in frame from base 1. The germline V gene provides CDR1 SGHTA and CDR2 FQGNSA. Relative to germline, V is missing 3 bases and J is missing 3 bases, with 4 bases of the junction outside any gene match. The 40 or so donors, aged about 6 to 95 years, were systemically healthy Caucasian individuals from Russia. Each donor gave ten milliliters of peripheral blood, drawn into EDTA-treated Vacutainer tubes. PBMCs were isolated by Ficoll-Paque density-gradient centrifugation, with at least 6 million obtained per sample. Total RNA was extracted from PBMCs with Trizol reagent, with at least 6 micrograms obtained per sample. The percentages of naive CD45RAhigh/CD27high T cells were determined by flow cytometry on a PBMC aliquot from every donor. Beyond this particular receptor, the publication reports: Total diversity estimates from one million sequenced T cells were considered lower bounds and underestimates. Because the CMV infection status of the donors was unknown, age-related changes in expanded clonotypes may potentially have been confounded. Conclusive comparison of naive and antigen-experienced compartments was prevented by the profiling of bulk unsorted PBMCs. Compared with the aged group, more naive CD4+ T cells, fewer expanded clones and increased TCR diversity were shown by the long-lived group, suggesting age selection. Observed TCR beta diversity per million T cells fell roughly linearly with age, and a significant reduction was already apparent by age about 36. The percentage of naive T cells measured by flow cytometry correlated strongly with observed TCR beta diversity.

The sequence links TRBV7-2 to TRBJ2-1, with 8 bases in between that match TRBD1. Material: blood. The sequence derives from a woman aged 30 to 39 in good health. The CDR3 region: CASSFDRGNYNEQFF. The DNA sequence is TGTGCCAGCAGCTTCGACAGGGGAAACTACAATGAGCAGTTCTTC.